The next 9 T cell receptor beta chains were all read from a single sample in a study of T cells in Graves' hyperthyroidism and ophthalmopathy. TCR beta CDR3 region amplification was performed from RNA transcripts. The HTBI primer set was used in a first-round RT-PCR of the TCR CDR3. TCRdb called the multiplex PCR reads again in MiXCR, with one record for every CDR3 protein. The table has fewer than 400,000 distinct CDR3 sequences, 11% to 15% seen once. Source material: blood. The receptor source for this set is a man between 45 and 60 years old with Graves' ophthalmopathy.

This clonotype turned up a few times. This chain uses TRBV7-3 with TRBJ2-3; D gene ambiguous. V was cut by 4 bases and J by 4 bases, with 12 bases left in between. Germline values: CDR1 SGHTA, CDR2 FQGTGA. The CDR3 loop spans 14 amino acids. The CDR3, as DNA: TGTGCCAGCAGCTCTACAAGGGTCGCAGATACGCAGTATTTT. Amino acid sequence: CASSSTRVADTQYF.

This clonotype was detected ten times or more. The chain employs TRBV29-1 and TRBJ2-5; D tentatively fits TRBD1 or TRBD2 (5 bases each). Trimming removed 2 bases at V and 5 bases at J, with 12 bases between. The CDR3 has 13 residues. Germline V gene data show CDR1 as SQVTM and CDR2 as ANQGSEA. The CDR3 loop is CSVELGRRETQYF. CDR3 bases: TGCAGCGTTGAACTGGGACGCCGGGAGACCCAGTACTTC.

This clonotype was detected only a few times. The gene calls are TRBV9 and TRBJ2-7, with TRBD1 matching 11 bases. Germline CDR1 reads SGDLS; CDR2 reads YYNGEE. The CDR3 consists of 15 residues. V was clipped by 3 bases and J by 5 bases; unmatched bases: 7. CDR3 loop: CASSGAGQGAHEQYF. The CDR3 coding sequence is TGTGCCAGCAGCGGGGCAGGACAGGGGGCCCACGAGCAGTACTTC.

This clonotype came up a few times. This chain joins TRBV29-1 and TRBJ2-7; no clear D gene. The germline gives CDR1 SQVTM, CDR2 ANQGSEA. The CDR3 spans 10 residues. V was clipped by 6 bases and J by 7 bases, with 10 bases between them. Written as DNA, the CDR3 is TGCAGCGTATTTACTCAGGAGCAGTACTTC. It codes for CSVFTQEQYF.

This clonotype was seen a few times. This CDR3 reads CASSQGLGGGGANTGELFF. Written as DNA, the CDR3 is TGCGCCAGCAGCCAAGGGTTGGGAGGCGGAGGTGCGAACACCGGGGAGCTGTTTTTT. The chain joins TRBV4-1 to TRBJ2-2; D perhaps matches TRBD2 (6 bases). V was trimmed by 1 base and J by 0 bases, leaving 18 bases between them. Germline CDR1 MGHRA, CDR2 YSYEKL. The CDR3 has 19 amino acids.

This clonotype was found many times. This sequence joins TRBV5-1 and TRBJ2-7; a weak D match, TRBD1 (5 bases). Germline V gene sequence: CDR1 SGHRS, CDR2 YFSETQ. The CDR3 runs 15 residues. V lost 0 bases and J 0 bases, leaving 10 bases between the germline ends. CDR3 residues: CASSLVGDSSYEQYF. DNA for the CDR3: TGCGCCAGCAGCTTGGTGGGTGACAGCTCCTACGAGCAGTACTTC.

The table lists this clonotype with many counts. The rearrangement uses TRBV9 and TRBJ2-2; D ambiguous. The V and J ends lost 0 bases and 4 bases respectively, with 10 bases between them. Germline V CDR1 and CDR2: SGDLS, YYNGEE. This CDR3 is 15 amino acids long. The CDR3 DNA is TGTGCCAGCAGCGTAGAGTTACTATCCACCGGGGAGCTGTTTTTT. Protein: CASSVELLSTGELFF.

The chain couples TRBV28 to TRBJ2-5; 7 nucleotides align to TRBD2. J lost 1 base, V lost 7 bases, and 6 bases had no gene match. CDR3 length equals 14 residues. Germline V gives CDR1 MDHEN, CDR2 SYDVKM. The CDR3 nucleotides are TGTGCCAGCAATTCCCTAGCGGTCCAAGAGACCCAGTACTTC. Translation gives CASNSLAVQETQYF.

This clonotype has at least ten counts. The rearrangement joins TRBV12-5 to TRBJ2-6, with 11 positions matching TRBD2. The CDR3 loop spans 20 amino acids. Germline V CDR1 and CDR2: LGHNT, FRNRAP. The J segment lost 0 bases and the V segment lost 2 bases, leaving 9 bases of the junction unmatched. The CDR3 protein is CASGLPLLAGVTSGANVLTF. The CDR3 DNA reads as TGTGCTAGTGGTTTGCCTTTACTAGCGGGAGTTACCTCTGGGGCCAACGTCCTGACTTTC.